Below, 18 T cell receptor beta chains from the same sample are listed, as sequenced in a study of Tregs in tolerant kidney transplant recipients. The data were produced by immunoSEQ multiplex PCR, yet TCRdb's version contains in-frame clones alone and is incomplete. The sample holds tens of thousands of clones, over 75% seen once. Mixed chimerism was transient after nonmyeloablative marrow transplants from related graft donors. The material sequenced was CD4+ T cells from blood (PBMCs), taken 24 months after the transplant. The receptors stem from a human patient who received a combined kidney and bone marrow transplant. Some T cells may be supplied by the graft donor.

Written as DNA, the CDR3 is TGTGCCAGCAGCAAAAGGACTAACACAGATACGCAGTATTTT. It encodes CASSKRTNTDTQYF. The chain employs TRBV5-4 and TRBJ2-3, with D perhaps matching TRBD2 (6 bases). V was cut by 4 bases and J by 2 bases, with 11 bases left in between. The germline V gene encodes CDR1 SGHNT and CDR2 YYREEE (reference sequence). The length of the CDR3 is 14 residues.

The rearrangement links TRBV4-1 to TRBJ2-1; 9 positions agree with TRBD2. Germline V CDR1 and CDR2: MGHRA, YSYEKL. This CDR3 region has 19 residues. The V and J ends lost 0 bases and 6 bases, in that order; junction bases with no gene match: 15. CDR3 DNA sequence: TGCGCCAGCAGCCAAGATCAGGTAGCGGGAGCCCCGAGGCGCAATGAGCAGTTCTTC. As protein: CASSQDQVAGAPRRNEQFF.

CDR3 bases: TGTGCCAGCAGTGAGCCAGGGGCGGCGGGCACTGAAGCTTTCTTT. As protein: CASSEPGAAGTEAFF. The J gene is TRBJ1-1, the V gene TRBV6-1; TRBD1 might be the D (6 bases). The CDR3 is made up of 15 amino acids. Germline values: CDR1 MNHNS, CDR2 SASEGT. V lost 3 bases to trimming and J lost 4 bases, with 15 bases between them.

The CDR3 DNA sequence: TGTGCCAGCTCACCGGGACAGACCCCCTACGAGCAGTACTTC. It codes for CASSPGQTPYEQYF. This rearrangement joins TRBV18 to TRBJ2-7; 7 bases map to TRBD1. Germline V lookup: CDR1 KGHSH, CDR2 LQKENI. There are 14 residues in the CDR3. V lost 3 bases to trimming and J lost 2 bases; unmatched junction nucleotides: 4.

The rearrangement uses TRBV4-1 and TRBJ2-5, with 8 bases identical to TRBD2. J lost 4 bases, V lost 3 bases, and 10 bases had no gene match. Germline CDR1 reads MGHRA; CDR2 reads YSYEKL. The CDR3 extends over 16 amino acids. CDR3 residues: CASSHPFPGLGETQYF. Written as DNA, the CDR3 is TGCGCCAGCAGCCATCCTTTCCCGGGACTAGGAGAGACCCAGTACTTC.

The CDR3, as DNA: TGCGCCAGCAGCCAGGTTCGAGGCACAGATACGCAGTATTTT. Its translation: CASSQVRGTDTQYF. The chain carries TRBV4-1 and TRBJ2-3; D unresolved. Germline V CDR1 and CDR2: MGHRA, YSYEKL. Deletions cut 3 bases from V and 1 base from J, with 8 bases between. This CDR3 spans 14 amino acids.

The gene calls are TRBV7-2 and TRBJ2-1; D is undetermined. V was cut by 1 base and J by 6 bases, with 10 bases left in between. CDR1 and CDR2 from the germline V gene are SGHTA and FQGNSA. The CDR3 has 14 amino acids. The CDR3: CASSLGISLNEQFF. DNA for the CDR3: TGTGCCAGCAGCTTAGGTATCTCCCTCAATGAGCAGTTCTTC.

This clone was recorded only once. The chain joins TRBV28 to TRBJ1-1, with 9 positions matching TRBD1. Trimming took 10 bases from V and 3 from J; bases not matched to a gene: 15. This CDR3 comprises 16 residues. The germline gives CDR1 MDHEN, CDR2 SYDVKM. CDR3 loop: CATLPYRGRGDTEAFF. The CDR3 nucleotides read TGTGCCACCCTACCGTACAGGGGGCGCGGGGACACTGAAGCTTTCTTT. The complete variable domain, with remaining parts taken from reference TRBV28 and TRBJ1-1, reads DVKVTQSSRYLVKRTGEKVFLECVQDMDHENMFWYRQDPGLGLRLIYFSYDVKMKEKGDIPEGYSVSREKKERFSLILESASTNQTSMYLCATLPYRGRGDTEAFFGQGTRLTVV.

The V and J genes are TRBV21-1 and TRBJ1-4; TRBD1, as called in the table, went unchecked against the DNA. TRBV21-1 corresponds to a pseudogene. There are 14 residues in the CDR3. The DNA for the CDR3 is TGTGCCAGCAGCGGAGACAGCAGTAATGAAAAACTGTTTTTT. Translating it yields CASSGDSSNEKLFF.

The rearrangement uses TRBV4-1 and TRBJ2-5; 7 nucleotides agree with TRBD1. In germline, CDR1 is MGHRA, CDR2 YSYEKL. V was pared by 2 bases and J by 1 base, with 10 bases of the junction left unmatched. The CDR3 is 17 residues long. As DNA, the CDR3 is TGCGCCAGCAGCCAACGCCAGGGGGTACCATCCCAAGAGACCCAGTACTTC. Translation: CASSQRQGVPSQETQYF.

V usage is TRBV7-9 and J usage is TRBJ2-7, with 7 bases matching TRBD1. V trimming: 3 bases; J trimming: 0 bases; junction bases outside the gene matches: 5. Per the germline V gene, CDR1 is SEHNR and CDR2 is FQNEAQ (reference sequence). This CDR3 is 15 amino acids long. In nucleotides, the CDR3 is TGTGCCAGCAGCTTGTACCGGGACAGCTCCTACGAGCAGTACTTC. Translation gives CASSLYRDSSYEQYF.

The chain recombines TRBV5-1 with TRBJ2-1; 7 bases are shared with TRBD1. This CDR3 has 14 residues. Germline CDR1 and CDR2: SGHRS and YFSETQ. J gave up 7 bases and V 4 bases, and 8 bases lay outside the gene matches. DNA for the CDR3: TGCGCCAGCAGCCTACTACCCAGGGGGAATGAGCAGTTCTTC. It yields the protein CASSLLPRGNEQFF.

The rearrangement joins TRBV7-9 to TRBJ1-2; D is possibly TRBD1 (6 bases). The V and J ends lost 5 bases and 3 bases respectively, with 16 bases between them. The CDR3 runs to 15 residues. Looked up from germline, CDR1 is SEHNR and CDR2 is FQNEAQ (reference sequence). The CDR3 here is CASSPLRGAHYGYTF. DNA for the CDR3: TGTGCCAGCAGCCCCCTCCGGGGGGCACACTATGGCTACACCTTC.

V and J are TRBV28 and TRBJ2-7; D perhaps matches TRBD2 (5 bases). Germline V lookup: CDR1 MDHEN, CDR2 SYDVKM. This CDR3 is built from 12 residues. With 3 bases removed from V and 5 bases from J, the gap between germline ends came to 8 bases. Written as DNA, the CDR3 is TGTGCCAGCAGTTTCGGGGTCCACGAGCAGTACTTC. Protein: CASSFGVHEQYF.

This sequence joins TRBV7-9 and TRBJ2-7, with TRBD1 matching over 8 bases. V lost 2 bases to trimming and J lost 4 bases; unmatched junction nucleotides: 4. The CDR3 has 14 residues. Germline-derived CDR1 and CDR2 are SEHNR and FQNEAQ (reference sequence). The CDR3 DNA follows: TGTGCCAGCAGCTTACGAACAGGGGGATACGAGCAGTACTTC. It encodes CASSLRTGGYEQYF.

This chain uses TRBV7-9 with TRBJ2-7, with unresolved D. This CDR3 has 11 amino acids. V was clipped by 2 bases and J by 9 bases, with 8 bases between them. Germline CDR1 SEHNR, CDR2 FQNEAQ (reference sequence). CDR3 loop: CASSLYSMQYF. In DNA form, the CDR3 reads TGTGCCAGCAGCTTATACTCTATGCAGTACTTC.

This clone appeared once. J is TRBJ1-1 and V is TRBV4-3; 8 nucleotides line up with TRBD1. Germline assignment: CDR1 LGHNA and CDR2 YSLEER. V was clipped by 4 bases and J by 2 bases; unmatched bases: 12. The CDR3 has 17 amino acids. The CDR3 bases are TGCGCCAGCAGCCCCCTTGCAGGGGGCTCTGGAAACACTGAAGCTTTCTTT. Residues: CASSPLAGGSGNTEAFF.

The V and J genes are TRBV7-3 and TRBJ2-1; D possibly corresponds to TRBD2 (6 bases). V gave up 5 bases and J gave up 4 bases, with 18 bases separating them. The CDR3 loop spans 16 amino acids. Germline V lookup: CDR1 SGHTA, CDR2 FQGTGA. The CDR3 here is CASSPLGGSLYNEQFF. Here the CDR3 DNA reads TGTGCCAGCAGCCCCCTGGGGGGTTCTCTTTACAATGAGCAGTTCTTC.